This T cell receptor beta chain was recorded in a study of blood T cells in healthy people across ages (dated by TCRdb to the mid-2010s). Regarding the study in general: In model experiments, roughly one uniquely barcoded TCR beta cDNA molecule per two T cells was captured by template switching. Using the same blood draw, the study looked at two additional independent replicas of 1 million unique cDNA reads for two donors, one aged 18 to 30 and the other aged 80 or older. Using deep sequencing normalized with unique cDNA molecular identifiers, the study measured how TCR beta repertoire diversity changes with age. To avoid experimental bias, donors of different ages were randomly spread across the sequencing lanes. Four age groups were formed from the donors: young (average roughly 15 years), middle-aged (just under 40), aged (around 62) and long-lived (around 82). Study-level results and caveats: As age increased, observed TCR beta diversity per million T cells dropped in a roughly linear way, and a significant reduction was already evident by age 40. Total diversity estimates from one million sequenced T cells were considered lower bounds and underestimates. Bulk unsorted PBMC profiling prevented conclusive comparison of naive and antigen-experienced compartments. Compared with the aged group, the long-lived group had more naive CD4+ T cells, fewer expanded clones and increased TCR diversity, suggesting age selection. Because donor CMV infection status was unknown, age-related changes in expanded clonotypes were potentially confounded. A strong correlation was found between observed TCR beta diversity and the percentage of naive T cells measured by flow cytometry.

Remarks on this clonotype: The antigen it recognizes is unknown. Nothing much larger sits one base from this clone, and base qualities are not available.

From the cysteine up to the phenylalanine, the CDR3 has a length of 12 residues. Left in the record is the CDR3 DNA by itself, 36 bases read in frame from the first base. Sequences MNHNS (CDR1) and SASEGT (CDR2) are obtained from the germline V gene. V is pared back by 0 bases and J by 14 bases, with 11 bases lying between the germline termini. The donors were under 40 Caucasian individuals from Russia, aged roughly 6 to 90 years, who were systemically healthy. Roughly 9 milliliters of peripheral blood were drawn from each donor into EDTA-treated Vacutainer tubes. PBMCs were isolated by Ficoll-Paque density-gradient centrifugation, with at least 6.5 million obtained per sample. Total RNA, at least 5.5 micrograms per sample, was extracted from PBMCs with Trizol reagent. For every donor, an aliquot of PBMCs went through flow cytometry to measure the percentages of naive CD45RAhigh/CD27high T cells.

The library came from 5' RACE. The data were produced on an Illumina HiSeq 2500. A second PCR of 7 to 11 cycles was run with a J-beta primer mix and a sample-barcoded 5' primer. A template-switch 5' adaptor carrying 12 random nucleotides introduced a unique molecular identifier onto each TCR beta cDNA molecule. Each sample yielded at least 3 million CDR3-containing paired-end reads. First-strand cDNA was synthesized from all RNA with the Mint cDNA synthesis kit, primed by a TRBC-specific oligonucleotide. After uracil-DNA glycosylase treatment, a first 18-cycle PCR used universal primers M1SS and BC2_uni_R on all cDNA. On the study's bioinformatics: Normalization of each sample was performed by random selection of 1 million high-quality reads, each carrying a distinct molecular identifier. Reads sharing molecular identifiers were discarded rather than binned into consensus sequences. MiTCR, run with a Q25 quality threshold and the strictest error-elimination algorithm, handled CDR3 identification, clonotype clustering and error correction. Lower-bound total TCR beta diversity was estimated with a nonparametric unseen species model using Euler transformation. TCRdb applied fastp at Q25 and MiXCR to the public reads, then kept only in-frame beta chains. Rows are unified per CDR3 protein, each entry keeping the most common DNA and genes. In this record, the V and J calls reflect TCRdb's handling and not the investigators' own analysis. The sample table shows hundreds of thousands of distinct CDR3 sequences, and approximately 52% are seen once. The ten biggest clones cover 13% of the sample.

This TCR was sampled from a woman of 80 years or more in good health. Rearrangement joined TRBV6-1 to TRBJ2-4; the D region may be TRBD1 or TRBD2, each matching 5 bases equally. Sequenced sample: blood. Here is the DNA: TGTGCCAGCAGTGAAGCTATGGGGGAGAAGTACTTC. Translated, it gives CASSEAMGEKYF.